Below, 5 T cell receptor beta chains from the same sample are listed, as sequenced in a study of cytomegalovirus exposure and HLA in healthy donors. Vbeta (60) and Jbeta (13) primers were used in the PCR. Produced via immunoSEQ multiplex PCR; TCRdb's table is partial and in-frame only. Seen here are about 190,000 clones, under 80% observed once, and the top ten hold about 5%. The sample consisted of PBMCs. The origin of the receptors is a man aged 25-40 years in good health and CMV-seropositive.

This sequence joins TRBV4-1 and TRBJ2-7; a possible D gene is TRBD2 (6 bases). Trimming removed 1 base at V and 5 bases at J, with 12 bases between. There are 14 residues in the CDR3. The germline gives CDR1 MGHRA, CDR2 YSYEKL. CDR3 in amino acids: CASSQGGGPDEQYF. CDR3 coding DNA: TGCGCCAGCAGCCAAGGGGGAGGTCCAGACGAGCAGTACTTC.

The chain uses TRBV27 and TRBJ2-3, with 12 bases that match TRBD1. The CDR3 totals 18 residues. Looked up from germline, CDR1 is MNHEY and CDR2 is SMNVEV (reference sequence). V trimming: 6 bases; J trimming: 4 bases; junction bases outside the gene matches: 14. CDR3 nucleotide sequence: TGTGCCAGCAGACCCGGGACAGGGGGCGCCAAGGCGTCAGATACGCAGTATTTT. Translated, it gives CASRPGTGGAKASDTQYF.

The gene calls are TRBV7-9 and TRBJ1-1, with 7 bases identical to TRBD1. The V gene's germline CDR1 is SEHNR and CDR2 FQNEAQ (reference sequence). There are 15 residues in the CDR3. V gave up 3 bases and J gave up 3 bases; unmatched junction bases: 7. The CDR3: CASSLVNRGDTEAFF. CDR3 DNA sequence: TGTGCCAGCAGCTTGGTAAACAGGGGCGACACTGAAGCTTTCTTT.

This sequence joins TRBV29-1 and TRBJ1-2; D may be TRBD1 (6 bases). V was clipped by 6 bases and J by 8 bases, with 19 bases between them. The CDR3 has 13 amino acids. From germline, CDR1 is SQVTM and CDR2 ANQGSEA. The CDR3 region has the DNA TGCAGCGTGCTCCCCGGGGGGGGCGAAGGCTACACCTTC. Its protein product is CSVLPGGGEGYTF.

The rearrangement uses TRBV4-2 and TRBJ2-1, with D tentatively TRBD2 (6 bases). Germline V gives CDR1 LGHNA, CDR2 YNFKEQ. The CDR3 consists of 15 residues. Trimming took off 4 bases at V and 1 base at J, with 11 bases between the two ends. The CDR3 sequence: CASSRGLESYNEQFF. The DNA of the CDR3 is TGTGCCAGCAGCCGGGGACTGGAATCCTACAATGAGCAGTTCTTC.